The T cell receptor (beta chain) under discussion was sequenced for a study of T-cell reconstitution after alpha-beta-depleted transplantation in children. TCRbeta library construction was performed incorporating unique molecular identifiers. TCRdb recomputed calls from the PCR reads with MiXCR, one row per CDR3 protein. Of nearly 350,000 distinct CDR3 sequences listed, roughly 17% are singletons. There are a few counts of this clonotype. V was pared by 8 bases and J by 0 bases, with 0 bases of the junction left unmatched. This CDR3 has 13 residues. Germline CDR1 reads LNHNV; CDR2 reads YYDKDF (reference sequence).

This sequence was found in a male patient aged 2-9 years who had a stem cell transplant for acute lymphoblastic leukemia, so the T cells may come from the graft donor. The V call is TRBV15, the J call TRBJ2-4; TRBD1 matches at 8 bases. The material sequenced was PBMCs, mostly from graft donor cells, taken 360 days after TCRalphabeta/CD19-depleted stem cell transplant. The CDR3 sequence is CATGQGAKNIQYF. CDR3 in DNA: TGTGCCACCGGACAGGGAGCCAAAAACATTCAGTACTTC. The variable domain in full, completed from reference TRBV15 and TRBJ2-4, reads DAMVIQNPRYQVTQFGKPVTLSCSQTLNHNVMYWYQQKSSQAPKLLFHYYDKDFNNEADTPDNFQSRRPNTSFCFLDIRSPGLGDTAMYLCATGQGAKNIQYFGAGTRLSVL.